The clone carrying this T cell receptor (beta chain) has at least ten counts. The CDR3 spans 12 residues. Per the germline V gene, CDR1 is MDHEN and CDR2 is SYDVKM. Trimming removed 0 bases from V and 6 bases from J, with 5 bases in between. Genomic DNA belonging to each subset was distributed in equal measure over several immunoSEQ plates. Libraries were prepared by immunoSEQ multiplex PCR; TCRdb keeps only in-frame clonotypes and omits some of them. The sample lists over a million clones, about 75% occurring once. The sample belongs to a study of shared clonotypes between healthy human individuals. The chain carries TRBV28 and TRBJ1-2; D remains unclear. The sample was memory CD4+ T cells sorted from blood. Subset in this sample: CD45RA-negative fraction. The clonotype comes from a man between 18 and 29 years old in good health. CDR3 residues: CASSLWGNGYTF. CDR3 DNA: TGTGCCAGCAGTTTATGGGGGAATGGCTACACCTTC.